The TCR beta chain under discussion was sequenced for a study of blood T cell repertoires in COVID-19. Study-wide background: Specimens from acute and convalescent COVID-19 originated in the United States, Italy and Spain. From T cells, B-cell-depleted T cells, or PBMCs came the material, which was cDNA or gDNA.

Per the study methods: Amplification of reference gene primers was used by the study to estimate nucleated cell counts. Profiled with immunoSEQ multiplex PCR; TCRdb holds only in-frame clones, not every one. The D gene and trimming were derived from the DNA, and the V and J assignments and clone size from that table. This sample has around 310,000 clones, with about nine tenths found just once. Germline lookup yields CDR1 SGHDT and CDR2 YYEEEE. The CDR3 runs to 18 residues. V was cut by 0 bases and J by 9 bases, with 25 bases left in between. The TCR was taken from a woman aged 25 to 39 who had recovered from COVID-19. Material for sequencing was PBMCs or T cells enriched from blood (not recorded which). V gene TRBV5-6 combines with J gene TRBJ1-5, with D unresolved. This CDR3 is CASSLGVLGVGIEGPQHF. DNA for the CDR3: TGTGCCAGCAGCTTGGGCGTACTTGGGGTTGGCATCGAGGGGCCCCAGCATTTT. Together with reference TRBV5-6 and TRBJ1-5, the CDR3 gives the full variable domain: DAGVTQSPTHLIKTRGQQVTLRCSPKSGHDTVSWYQQALGQGPQFIFQYYEEEERQRGNFPDRFSGHQFPNYSSELNVNALLLGDSALYLCASSLGVLGVGIEGPQHFGDGTRLSIL.